A selection of T cell receptor beta chains follows, all from one sample in a study of blood T cell repertoires in COVID-19. Here immunoSEQ multiplex PCR was the method, and the copy in TCRdb shows in-frame clones only, minus some. Here the sample spans around 450,000 clones, 87% being singletons. The source material was PBMCs or T cells enriched from blood (not recorded which). These TCRs come from a woman between 18 and 29 years old who had recovered from COVID-19. CDR3s include the opening cysteine and the closing phenylalanine or tryptophan. A D gene is named only where the DNA matches it firmly. Some rows mark clone size as missing; the rest say once, few, many or name a class of expanded clone.

size,V,J,D,DNA,CDR3
.,TRBV5-5,TRBJ1-1,.,TGTGCCAGCAGCCCGAGGTCAGGGATGAACACTGAAGCTTTCTTT,CASSPRSGMNTEAFF
.,TRBV19,TRBJ2-1,.,TGTGCCAGTAGTATAGATGGCTGGCAGACATACAATGAGCAGTTCTTC,CASSIDGWQTYNEQFF
.,TRBV5-1,TRBJ2-1,TRBD2,TGCGCCAGCAGCTTCCCTAGCGGGGGGGCCGATAATGAGCAGTTCTTC,CASSFPSGGADNEQFF
.,TRBV10-2,TRBJ2-1,TRBD2,TGCGCCAGCAGTGAGTCGGAAGCGGGGGAACGAAATGAGCAGTTCTTC,CASSESEAGERNEQFF
.,TRBV18,TRBJ2-3,TRBD1,TGTGCCAGCTCCAGGGCAGGGGGCCAAGAAGATACGCAGTATTTT,CASSRAGGQEDTQYF
.,TRBV6-4,TRBJ1-5,.,TGTGCCAGCAGTGATCTTACAGTTCCTAGCAATCAGCCCCAGCATTTT,CASSDLTVPSNQPQHF
.,TRBV18,TRBJ2-5,.,TGTGCCAGCTCACCAGGTGGTAGCGTGGAGACCCAGTACTTC,CASSPGGSVETQYF
once,TRBV28,TRBJ2-2,TRBD2,TGTGCCAGCAGCCCCCCTAGCGGACACACCGGGGAGCTGTTTTTT,CASSPPSGHTGELFF
.,TRBV7-4,TRBJ1-2,.,TGTGCCAGCAGTTCCGGCGGGCCGCTGCACTATGGCTACACCTTC,CASSSGGPLHYGYTF
.,TRBV30,TRBJ1-2,TRBD1,TGTGCCTGGAGTCTCGACAGGGGGCATGGCTACACCTTC,CAWSLDRGHGYTF
.,TRBV5-1,TRBJ2-2,.,TGCGCCAGCAGCCCAGGGGACGGCACCGGGGAGCTGTTTTTT,CASSPGDGTGELFF
.,TRBV28,TRBJ2-5,TRBD2,TGTGCCAGCAGTTTTCAGCGGGGGGTCCAAGAGACCCAGTACTTC,CASSFQRGVQETQYF
.,TRBV11-3,TRBJ2-2,.,TGTGCCAGCAGCTCCAACTCACAGGTCCCCGGGGAGCTGTTTTTT,CASSSNSQVPGELFF
.,TRBV5-6,TRBJ2-3,.,TGTGCCAGCAGCTTAGGCAACTCGGGAGATACGCAGTATTTT,CASSLGNSGDTQYF
.,TRBV2,TRBJ2-7,.,TGTGCCAGCAGTGATGGCACGGGGTCCTACGAGCAGTACTTC,CASSDGTGSYEQYF
.,TRBV3-1/TRBV3-2,TRBJ2-3,.,TGTGCCAGCAGCCAAGGTGGCGGGGGCACAGATACGCAGTATTTT,CASSQGGGGTDTQYF
.,TRBV7-6,TRBJ2-3,.,TGTGCCAGCAGCTTAGCAGGAGGCCACAGCACAGATACGCAGTATTTT,CASSLAGGHSTDTQYF
.,TRBV5-6,TRBJ2-7,.,TGTGCCAGCAGCTCCACCAGGGAACCCTACGAGCAGTACTTC,CASSSTREPYEQYF
.,TRBV5-4,TRBJ1-3,.,TGTGCCAGCAGCTCGACAGTCTCTGGAAACACCATATATTTT,CASSSTVSGNTIYF
once,TRBV5-4,TRBJ2-1,TRBD2,TGTGCCAGCAGCGCCCCCGCGGGGGGTTACAATGAGCAGTTCTTC,CASSAPAGGYNEQFF
.,TRBV7-9,TRBJ1-1,TRBD1,TGTGCCAGCAGCTTTCCCACAGGGGGCGAGGTTCGGACTGAAGCTTTCTTT,CASSFPTGGEVRTEAFF
once,TRBV10-3,TRBJ1-3,.,TGTGCCATCAGTGAGTCAGAGGGTTCTGGAAACACCATATATTTT,CAISESEGSGNTIYF
few,TRBV9,TRBJ1-2,TRBD1,TGTGCCAGCAGCGTAGGGGGACAGGATGGCTACACCTTC,CASSVGGQDGYTF
.,TRBV18,TRBJ1-2,.,TGTGCCAGCTCACCCGGGGGGTCGAATAACTATGGCTACACCTTC,CASSPGGSNNYGYTF
.,TRBV2,TRBJ1-1,TRBD1,TGTGCCAGCAGTCTTCGGGACAGGGAAGTTGAAACTGAAGCTTTCTTT,CASSLRDREVETEAFF
.,TRBV30,TRBJ1-2,TRBD1,TGTGCCTGGAGTGCGACAGGGCTCGGTGGCTACACCTTC,CAWSATGLGGYTF
.,TRBV11-1,TRBJ2-7,TRBD1,TGTGCCAGCAGCACGGACAGGGACACTACGTTAGAGCAGTACTTC,CASSTDRDTTLEQYF
.,TRBV13,TRBJ1-2,.,TGTGCCAGCAGCTCCAGCGCACATGGCTACACCTTC,CASSSSAHGYTF
.,TRBV7-9,TRBJ1-1,.,TGTGCCAGCACCTGGGGACAAATGAACACTGAAGCTTTCTTT,CASTWGQMNTEAFF
.,TRBV7-9,TRBJ1-3,.,TGTGCCAGCAGCTTACCCCAACTCTCTGGAAACACCATATATTTT,CASSLPQLSGNTIYF
.,TRBV4-2,TRBJ2-3,TRBD2,TGTGCCAGCAGCCCGTCGGGGAGCGGGGGGGCCGATACGCAGTATTTT,CASSPSGSGGADTQYF
.,TRBV7-9,TRBJ1-2,.,TGTGCCAGCAGCTCAGATAGGCAGGGGCTCTATGGCTACACCTTC,CASSSDRQGLYGYTF
.,TRBV6-5,TRBJ1-5,.,TGTGCCAGCAGACCCACGGGGGAAGGGCAGCCCCAGCATTTT,CASRPTGEGQPQHF
.,TRBV27,TRBJ2-7,.,TGTGCCAGCAGTTTAAACGGCGAGCAGTACTTC,CASSLNGEQYF
.,TRBV5-1,TRBJ2-5,.,TGCGCCAGCAGCTTGGACGTCGGGGGGCTGGGAGAGACCCAGTACTTC,CASSLDVGGLGETQYF
.,TRBV28,TRBJ1-2,TRBD1,TGTGCCAGCATTATATCCGGGACAGACTATGGCTACACCTTC,CASIISGTDYGYTF
.,TRBV19,TRBJ1-5,.,TGTGCCAGTAGTAATGAAGCGGGGTCACAGCATTTT,CASSNEAGSQHF
.,TRBV3-1/TRBV3-2,TRBJ2-3,TRBD2,TGTGCCAGCAGCCAAGTGGTGGTAGCGGGGGGGCGTTCAGATACGCAGTATTTT,CASSQVVVAGGRSDTQYF
.,TRBV6-5,TRBJ1-5,TRBD1,TGTGCCAGCAGGGTAGTGGGACAGAGCAATCAGCCCCAGCATTTT,CASRVVGQSNQPQHF